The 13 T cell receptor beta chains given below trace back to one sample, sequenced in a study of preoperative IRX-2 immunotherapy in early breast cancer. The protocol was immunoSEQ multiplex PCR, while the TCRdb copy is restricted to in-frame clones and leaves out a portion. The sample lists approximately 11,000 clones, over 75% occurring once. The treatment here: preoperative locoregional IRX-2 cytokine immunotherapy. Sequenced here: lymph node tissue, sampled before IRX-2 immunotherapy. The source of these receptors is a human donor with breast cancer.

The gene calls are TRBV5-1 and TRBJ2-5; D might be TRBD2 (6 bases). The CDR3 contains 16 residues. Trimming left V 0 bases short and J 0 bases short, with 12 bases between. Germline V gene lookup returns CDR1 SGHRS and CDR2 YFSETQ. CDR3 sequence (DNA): TGCGCCAGCAGCTTGGTGGGCGGGGCTGACCAAGAGACCCAGTACTTC. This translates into CASSLVGGADQETQYF.

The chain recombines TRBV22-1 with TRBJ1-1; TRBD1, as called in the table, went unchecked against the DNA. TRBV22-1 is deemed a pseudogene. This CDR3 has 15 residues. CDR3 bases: TGTGCCAGCAGCCCGAACCCTCAGGGGAACACTGAAGCTTTCTTT. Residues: CASSPNPQGNTEAFF.

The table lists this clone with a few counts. The CDR3 here is CASSREIAGGEQYF. The CDR3 coding sequence is TGTGCCAGCAGTCGAGAGATAGCGGGAGGCGAGCAGTACTTC. This rearrangement joins TRBV11-3 to TRBJ2-7, with 10 bases matching TRBD2. V shed 6 bases and J 6 bases; nucleotides not matched to a gene: 8. Germline-derived CDR1 and CDR2 are SGHNT and YENEEA. The CDR3 sequence is 14 residues long.

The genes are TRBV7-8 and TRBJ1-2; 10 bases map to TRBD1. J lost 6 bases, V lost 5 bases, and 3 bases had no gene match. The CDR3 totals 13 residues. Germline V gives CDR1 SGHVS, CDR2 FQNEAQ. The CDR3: CASSPGQGDGYTF. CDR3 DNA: TGTGCCAGCAGCCCAGGACAGGGGGATGGCTACACCTTC.

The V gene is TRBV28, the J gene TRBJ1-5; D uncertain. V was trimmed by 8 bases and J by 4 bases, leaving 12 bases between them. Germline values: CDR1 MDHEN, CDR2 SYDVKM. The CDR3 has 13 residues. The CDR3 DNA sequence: TGTGCCAGCGGAACTCCCCCGAATCAGCCCCAGCATTTT. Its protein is CASGTPPNQPQHF.

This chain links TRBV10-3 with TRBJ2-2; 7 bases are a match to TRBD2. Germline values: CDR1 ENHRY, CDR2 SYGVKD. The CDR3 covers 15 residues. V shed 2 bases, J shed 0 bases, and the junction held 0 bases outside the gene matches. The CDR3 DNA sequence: TGTGCCATCAGTGAGACTAGCGCGAACACCGGGGAGCTGTTTTTT. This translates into CAISETSANTGELFF.

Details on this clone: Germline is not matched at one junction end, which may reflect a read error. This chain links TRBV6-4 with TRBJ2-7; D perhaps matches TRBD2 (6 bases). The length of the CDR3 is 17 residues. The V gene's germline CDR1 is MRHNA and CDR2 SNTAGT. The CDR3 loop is CASSYSFGREVSYEQYF. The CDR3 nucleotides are TGTGCCAGCAGTTACTCCTTTGGCAGGGAGGTTTCTTACGAGCAGTACTTC.

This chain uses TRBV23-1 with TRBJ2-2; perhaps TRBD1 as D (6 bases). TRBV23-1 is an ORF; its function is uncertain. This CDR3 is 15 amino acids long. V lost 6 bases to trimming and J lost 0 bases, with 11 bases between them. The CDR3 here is CASSPQGTNTGELFF. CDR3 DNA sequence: TGCGCCAGCAGCCCACAGGGAACGAACACCGGGGAGCTGTTTTTT.

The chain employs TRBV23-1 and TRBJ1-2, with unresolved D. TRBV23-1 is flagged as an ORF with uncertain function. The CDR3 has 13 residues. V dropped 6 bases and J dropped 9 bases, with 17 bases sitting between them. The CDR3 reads CASSLVTGGSYTF. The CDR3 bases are TGCGCCAGCAGCTTAGTAACCGGAGGGAGCTACACCTTC.

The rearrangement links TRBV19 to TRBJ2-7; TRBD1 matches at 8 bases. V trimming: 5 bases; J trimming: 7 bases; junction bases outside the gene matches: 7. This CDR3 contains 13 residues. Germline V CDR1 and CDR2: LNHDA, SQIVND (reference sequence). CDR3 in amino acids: CASSETRGQEQYF. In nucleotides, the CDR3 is TGTGCCAGTAGTGAAACCAGGGGGCAAGAGCAGTACTTC.

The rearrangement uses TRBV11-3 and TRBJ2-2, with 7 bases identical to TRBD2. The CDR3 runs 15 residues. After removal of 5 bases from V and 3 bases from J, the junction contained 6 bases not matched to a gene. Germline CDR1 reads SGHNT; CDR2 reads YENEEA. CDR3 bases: TGTGCCAGCAGCCCGGGACTACTTTACACCGGGGAGCTGTTTTTT. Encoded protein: CASSPGLLYTGELFF.

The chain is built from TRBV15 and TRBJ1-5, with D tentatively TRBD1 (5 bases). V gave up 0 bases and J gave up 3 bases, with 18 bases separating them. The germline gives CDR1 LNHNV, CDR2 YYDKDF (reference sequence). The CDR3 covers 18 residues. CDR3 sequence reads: CATSRDRRREGYNQPQHF. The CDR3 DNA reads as TGTGCCACCAGCAGAGATAGACGGAGGGAGGGGTACAATCAGCCCCAGCATTTT.

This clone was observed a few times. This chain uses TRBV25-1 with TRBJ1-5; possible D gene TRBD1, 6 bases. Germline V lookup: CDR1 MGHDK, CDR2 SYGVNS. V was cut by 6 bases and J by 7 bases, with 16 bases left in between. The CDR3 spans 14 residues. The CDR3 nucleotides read TGTGCCAGCAGCCCTACAGGGAACGGGCAGCCCCAGCATTTT. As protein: CASSPTGNGQPQHF.